One and the same sample provided the 10 T cell receptor beta chains below, sequenced in a study of blood T cell repertoires in COVID-19. Data came from immunoSEQ multiplex PCR; TCRdb stores just in-frame clones and leaves some out. Here the sample spans 250,000 or so clones, more than 70% being singletons. The sample was PBMCs or T cells enriched from blood (not recorded which). The receptor set was obtained from a woman aged 40 to 50 with acute COVID-19.

The chain joins TRBV12-3 or TRBV12-4 to TRBJ1-1; 7 bases agree with TRBD1. After removal of 4 bases from V and 7 bases from J, the junction contained 6 bases not matched to a gene. The CDR3 extends over 13 amino acids. The CDR3 nucleotides are TGTGCCAGCAGTTCAGGACAGGCTATTGAAGCTTTCTTT. This gives the protein CASSSGQAIEAFF.

The J gene is TRBJ2-7, the V gene TRBV6-2 or TRBV6-3, with 13 bases matching TRBD2. The CDR3 is 16 amino acids. V was pared by 2 bases and J by 3 bases, with 4 bases of the junction left unmatched. Germline V gene data show CDR1 as MNHEY and CDR2 as SVGEGT. The CDR3 DNA sequence: TGTGCCAGCAGTTACCAGGGACTAGCGGGGATCTACGAGCAGTACGTC. It specifies CASSYQGLAGIYEQYV.

The chain uses TRBV5-1 and TRBJ2-7, with no clear D. Germline loops: CDR1 SGHRS, CDR2 YFSETQ. This CDR3 region has 13 residues. The germline V and J ends were trimmed by 0 bases and 7 bases, with 11 bases remaining between them. CDR3 region: CASSLEGGGEQYF. The DNA of the CDR3 is TGCGCCAGCAGCTTGGAAGGCGGTGGGGAGCAGTACTTC.

The V and J genes are TRBV24-1 and TRBJ2-3, with 12 bases that match TRBD1. CDR3 size: 14 residues. From germline, CDR1 is KGHDR and CDR2 SFDVKD. After removal of 8 bases from V and 5 bases from J, the junction contained 4 bases not matched to a gene. The CDR3 region is CATMGDRGQDTQYF. CDR3 DNA sequence: TGTGCCACCATGGGGGACAGGGGGCAAGATACGCAGTATTTT.

This clone was counted between two and nine times. V gene TRBV19 combines with J gene TRBJ1-5; 7 positions agree with TRBD1. V shed 4 bases, J shed 3 bases, and the junction held 3 bases outside the gene matches. Looked up from germline, CDR1 is LNHDA and CDR2 is SQIVND (reference sequence). The CDR3 contains 14 residues. CDR3 DNA: TGTGCCAGTAGTACGGACAGGTACAATCAGCCCCAGCATTTT. Translation: CASSTDRYNQPQHF.

Details on this clone: The sample contains more than one DNA sequence encoding this CDR3. This chain connects TRBV7-2 to TRBJ1-6; 11 bases agree with TRBD1. Unmatched junction bases numbered 3, after V lost 4 bases and J lost 7 bases. Germline CDR1 and CDR2: SGHTA and FQGNSA. This CDR3 contains 15 residues. DNA for the CDR3: TGTGCCAGCAGCTCCAGGACAGGGGGCAATTCACCCCTCCACTTT. It encodes CASSSRTGGNSPLHF.

V gene TRBV7-2 combines with J gene TRBJ1-2; 10 bases fit TRBD1. The CDR3 is 15 residues long. The junction had 11 bases not matched to a gene; V was cut back by 5 bases and J by 8 bases. Per germline, CDR1 SGHTA and CDR2 FQGNSA. Here the CDR3 DNA reads TGTGCCAGCAGCCTGCAGACAGGGGGCTCGGGAGGCTACACCTTC. It specifies CASSLQTGGSGGYTF.

V gene TRBV7-2 combines with J gene TRBJ1-6, with D uncertain. Germline V gene sequence: CDR1 SGHTA, CDR2 FQGNSA. The CDR3 contains 15 residues. V was shortened by 1 base and J by 4 bases, with 8 bases between the two germline ends. The CDR3 loop is CASSLVGSYNSPLHF. The CDR3 DNA sequence: TGTGCCAGCAGCTTAGTTGGCTCTTATAATTCACCCCTCCACTTT.

This rearrangement joins TRBV4-3 to TRBJ2-7, with 9 bases matching TRBD1. CDR1 LGHNA and CDR2 YSLEER come from the germline V gene. The CDR3 spans 15 residues. The J segment lost 3 bases and the V segment lost 0 bases, leaving 3 bases of the junction unmatched. The CDR3 DNA reads as TGCGCCAGCAGCCAAGATAGACAGGGGGTCTACGAGCAGTACTTC. Protein sequence: CASSQDRQGVYEQYF.

The genes are TRBV7-9 and TRBJ2-1; a possible D gene is TRBD1 (5 bases). The V gene lost 3 bases and the J gene lost 4 bases, with 7 bases spanning the gap. Germline V lookup: CDR1 SEHNR, CDR2 FQNEAQ (reference sequence). The CDR3 extends over 13 amino acids. For the CDR3, the DNA is TGTGCCAGCAGCTTCCGGACATACAATGAGCAGTTCTTC. Translating it yields CASSFRTYNEQFF.